These T cell receptor beta chains were read from a single sample in a study of blood T cells in healthy people across ages. TCRdb re-analysed the 5' RACE reads in MiXCR, keeping a single row per CDR3 protein. The table has roughly 1,000,000 distinct CDR3 sequences, less than 25% seen once; the top ten hold approximately 0.71%. This sample also appeared in a second study, on T cells of mothers and their children.

The specimen sequenced was blood. These receptors were collected from a girl aged 2 to 10 in good health. Each CDR3 is given with its conserved first and last residue. The D gene is left open where the match is weak. Only some rows state a clone size, as once, few, many or a class for expanded clones.

>.|.|TRBV9|TRBJ1-2
TGTGCCAGCAGCGTCAATGAGTTCTATGGCTACACCTTC
CASSVNEFYGYTF
>.|few|TRBV7-2|TRBJ2-1
TGTGCCAGCAGCTTAAGAACCGCGCGGGATGAGCAGTTCTTC
CASSLRTARDEQFF
>.|once|TRBV12-3/TRBV12-4|TRBJ2-1
TGTGCCAGCAGCACCGGCCTAGCGCCCAATGAGCAGTTCTTC
CASSTGLAPNEQFF
>.|.|TRBV6-1|TRBJ2-7
TGTGCCGGTTCACCGGGACCGTCAAGCTACGAGCAGTACTTC
CAGSPGPSSYEQYF
>TRBD1|.|TRBV6-1|TRBJ2-1
TGTGCCAGCAGTGGACAACGTCCGGGACAGGGTGTTAATGAGCAGTTCTTC
CASSGQRPGQGVNEQFF
>.|few|TRBV7-2|TRBJ2-2
TGTGCCAGCAGCTTTAAGGGGAAGGCCTTGACCGGGGAGCTGTTTTTT
CASSFKGKALTGELFF
>.|few|TRBV10-3|TRBJ2-7
TGTGCCATCAGGGAGGGGGCCTACGAGCAGTACTTC
CAIREGAYEQYF
>TRBD1|few|TRBV10-3|TRBJ2-5
TGTGCCATCAGCGGGGGACAGGGAGGGGAGACCCAGTACTTC
CAISGGQGGETQYF
>.|few|TRBV7-9|TRBJ1-2
TGTGCCAGCAGCTTGAGGACAGCGGCTAACTATGGCTACACCTTC
CASSLRTAANYGYTF
>TRBD1|.|TRBV11-2|TRBJ2-7
TGTGCCAGCAGAGTCGACAGGGGGATTCACGAGCAGTACTTC
CASRVDRGIHEQYF
>.|.|TRBV24-1|TRBJ2-3
TGTGCCATCGGACAGAGCACAGATACGCAGTATTTT
CAIGQSTDTQYF
>TRBD1|few|TRBV20-1|TRBJ1-4
TGCAGTGCTCAACCCCTAGACAGGGTAGGGGAAAAACTGTTTTTT
CSAQPLDRVGEKLFF
>TRBD1|.|TRBV25-1|TRBJ2-3
TGTGCCAGCACCGGACAGGGTACTGATACGCAGTATTTT
CASTGQGTDTQYF